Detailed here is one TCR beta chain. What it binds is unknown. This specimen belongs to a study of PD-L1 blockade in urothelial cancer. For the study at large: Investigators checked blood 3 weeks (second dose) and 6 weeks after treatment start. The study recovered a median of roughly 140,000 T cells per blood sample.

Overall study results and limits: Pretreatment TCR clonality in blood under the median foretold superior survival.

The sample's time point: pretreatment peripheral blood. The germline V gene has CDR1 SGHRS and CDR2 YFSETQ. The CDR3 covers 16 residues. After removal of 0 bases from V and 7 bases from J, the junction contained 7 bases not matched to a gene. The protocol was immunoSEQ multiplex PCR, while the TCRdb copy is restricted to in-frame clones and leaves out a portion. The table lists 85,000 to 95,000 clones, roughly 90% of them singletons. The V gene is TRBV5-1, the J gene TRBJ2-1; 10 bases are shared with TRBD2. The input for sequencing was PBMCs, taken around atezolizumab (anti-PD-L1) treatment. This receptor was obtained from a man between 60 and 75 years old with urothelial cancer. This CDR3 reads CASSLGAGGPRNEQFF. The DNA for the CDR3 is TGCGCCAGCAGCTTGGGAGCGGGGGGGCCGAGGAATGAGCAGTTCTTC.